These T cell receptor beta chains were read from a single sample in a study of blood T cell repertoires in COVID-19. Libraries were prepared by immunoSEQ multiplex PCR; TCRdb keeps only in-frame clonotypes and omits some of them. The sample has about 210,000 clones, about four fifths seen once. The sequencing input was peripheral blood. The origin of the receptors is a woman in her thirties or forties with active or convalescent COVID-19. Each CDR3 is given with its conserved first and last residue. D genes are given only for firm matches. Some rows have no size entry. The others give once, few or many, or a class for an expanded clone.

d_call	v_call	clone_size	j_call	cdr3_aa	cdr3_nt
-	TRBV18	-	TRBJ1-2	CASSPPRDDYGYTF	TGTGCCAGCTCACCACCACGGGATGACTATGGCTACACCTTC
-	TRBV6-6	few	TRBJ1-1	CASSYSPAEAEAFF	TGTGCCAGCAGTTACTCACCGGCGGAGGCTGAAGCTTTCTTT
-	TRBV7-2	many	TRBJ1-1	CASSLSRNTEAFF	TGTGCCAGCAGCTTATCGCGAAACACTGAAGCTTTCTTT
-	TRBV11-2	-	TRBJ1-2	CASHTRVPNYGYTF	TGTGCCAGCCATACCAGGGTACCTAACTATGGCTACACCTTC
-	TRBV21-1	few	TRBJ1-6	CAGVSGTKNSPLHF	TGTGCCGGAGTATCCGGGACAAAGAATTCACCCCTCCACTTT
-	TRBV6-5	-	TRBJ2-6	CASSWARSSGANVLTF	TGTGCCAGCAGTTGGGCCCGCAGCTCTGGGGCCAACGTCCTGACTTTC
-	TRBV12-5	-	TRBJ1-1	CASGLNYGTEAFF	TGTGCTAGTGGTTTGAACTACGGGACTGAAGCTTTCTTT
-	TRBV25-1	-	TRBJ1-2	CASSELSGTVAYGYTF	TGTGCCAGCAGTGAACTCTCAGGAACGGTGGCGTATGGCTACACCTTC
TRBD2	TRBV7-3	-	TRBJ2-1	CASTLGAGGSYNEQFF	TGTGCCAGCACGCTCGGGGCGGGAGGTTCCTACAATGAGCAGTTCTTC
-	TRBV7-9	once	TRBJ1-1	CASSLVAMNTEAFF	TGTGCCAGCAGCTTAGTGGCCATGAACACTGAAGCTTTCTTT
-	TRBV6-6	few	TRBJ2-7	CASSSSSYEQYF	TGTGCCAGCAGCTCGAGCTCCTACGAGCAGTACTTC
TRBD2	TRBV10-1	-	TRBJ2-6	CASRVPSGPSSGANVLTF	TGCGCCAGCAGGGTCCCTAGCGGGCCGAGCTCTGGGGCCAACGTCCTGACTTTC
TRBD1	TRBV10-3	few	TRBJ2-7	CAISDPGQGNYKQYF	TGTGCCATCAGCGATCCGGGACAGGGGAATTATAAGCAGTACTTC
-	TRBV19	-	TRBJ1-1	CASSARIWATEAFF	TGTGCCAGTAGTGCCAGGATCTGGGCCACTGAAGCTTTCTTT
TRBD1	TRBV5-1	-	TRBJ1-2	CASSLTVTGFDGYTF	TGCGCCAGCAGCCTGACGGTGACAGGGTTCGATGGCTACACCTTC
-	TRBV7-9	once	TRBJ2-2	CASSVRGSGELFF	TGTGCCAGCAGCGTAAGGGGTTCCGGGGAGCTGTTTTTT
-	TRBV7-9	-	TRBJ1-4	CASSARAFSVEKLFF	TGTGCCAGCAGCGCGAGGGCGTTTTCTGTAGAAAAACTGTTTTTT
-	TRBV19	-	TRBJ1-6	CASSPTVNSPLHF	TGTGCCAGTAGCCCGACTGTAAATTCACCCCTCCACTTT
-	TRBV4-3	-	TRBJ1-2	CASSQDPGAGANGYTF	TGCGCCAGCAGCCAAGATCCGGGTGCAGGGGCGAATGGCTACACCTTC
-	TRBV4-1	-	TRBJ2-1	CASSQRGGPGWDEQFF	TGCGCCAGCAGCCAAAGGGGGGGACCGGGTTGGGATGAGCAGTTCTTC
-	TRBV19	-	TRBJ1-4	CASTSGTSGEKLFF	TGTGCCAGTACATCCGGGACTTCGGGGGAAAAACTGTTTTTT
TRBD2	TRBV5-8	-	TRBJ2-3	CASSPGTSGRTDTQYF	TGTGCCAGCAGCCCCGGGACTAGCGGGAGAACAGATACGCAGTATTTT
-	TRBV6-5	-	TRBJ2-1	CASRVRDFSYNEQFF	TGTGCCAGCAGGGTGAGGGACTTCTCCTACAATGAGCAGTTCTTC
-	TRBV6-5	-	TRBJ1-1	CASVGTEAFF	TGTGCCAGCGTCGGCACTGAAGCTTTCTTT